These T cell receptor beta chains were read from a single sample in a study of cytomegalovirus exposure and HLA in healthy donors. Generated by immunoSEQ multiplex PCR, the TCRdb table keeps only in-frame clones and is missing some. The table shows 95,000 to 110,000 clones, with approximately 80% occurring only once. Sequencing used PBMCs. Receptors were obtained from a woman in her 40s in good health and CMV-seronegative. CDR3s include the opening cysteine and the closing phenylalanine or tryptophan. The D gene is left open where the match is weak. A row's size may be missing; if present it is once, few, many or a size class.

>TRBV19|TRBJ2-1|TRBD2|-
TGTGCCAGTAGTATGGGGACTAGCGGGAGGAATGAGCAGTTCTTC
CASSMGTSGRNEQFF
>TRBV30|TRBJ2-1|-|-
TGTGCCTGGTCCGCGGGGCCCTCCTACAATGAGCAGTTCTTC
CAWSAGPSYNEQFF
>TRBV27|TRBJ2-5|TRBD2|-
TGTGCCAGCAGTACAATCCCCGGGACTAGCGGGAGAAGTGGTCAAGAGACCCAGTACTTC
CASSTIPGTSGRSGQETQYF
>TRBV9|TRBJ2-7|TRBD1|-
TGTGCCAGCAGCGTCGGACAGGGGATCTCCTACGAGCAGTACTTC
CASSVGQGISYEQYF
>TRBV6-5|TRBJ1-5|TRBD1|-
TGTGCCAGCAGATCCGGGACAGGGATTTTGCCCCAGCATTTT
CASRSGTGILPQHF
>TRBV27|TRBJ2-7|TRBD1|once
TGTGCCAGCAGTGAGGACAGGGGGCCAAACGAGCAGTACTTC
CASSEDRGPNEQYF
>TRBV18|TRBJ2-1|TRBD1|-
TGTGCCAGCTCACCGACAGGGGGCTCTTACAATGAGCAGTTCTTC
CASSPTGGSYNEQFF
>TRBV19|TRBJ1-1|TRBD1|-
TGTGCCAGTAGTATAGATCCGGGGACAGGCGCTGAAGCTTTCTTT
CASSIDPGTGAEAFF
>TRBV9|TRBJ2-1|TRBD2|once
TGTGCCAGCAGCGCCGAAGCGGGAGGCTCCTACAATGAGCAGTTCTTC
CASSAEAGGSYNEQFF
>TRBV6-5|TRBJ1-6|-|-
TGTGCCAGCGGACAGACCTCCTATAATTCACCCCTCCACTTT
CASGQTSYNSPLHF
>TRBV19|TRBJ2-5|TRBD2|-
TGTGCCAGTAGTATAGCCCTGGGTGGAGCGGGAGAAGAGACCCAGTACTTC
CASSIALGGAGEETQYF
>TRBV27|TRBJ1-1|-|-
TGTGCCAGCAGTTTCCACTATGAGAACACTGAAGCTTTCTTT
CASSFHYENTEAFF
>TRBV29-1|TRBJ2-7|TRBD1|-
TGCAGCGTCACAGGGGGTCAATCAAACCCCTACGAGCAGTACTTC
CSVTGGQSNPYEQYF
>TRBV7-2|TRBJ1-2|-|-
TGTGCCAGCAGCTCTAGGGGCTACACCTTC
CASSSRGYTF
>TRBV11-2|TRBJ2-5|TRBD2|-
TGTGCCAGCGGCTTAGGCGGACTAGGGGAGTACTTC
CASGLGGLGEYF
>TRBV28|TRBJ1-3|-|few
TGTGCCAGCAGTTCACCCACAATCTCTGGAAACACCATATATTTT
CASSSPTISGNTIYF
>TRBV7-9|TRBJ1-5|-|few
TGTGCCAGCAGCTCACAGGGAGGCAATCAGCCCCAGCATTTT
CASSSQGGNQPQHF
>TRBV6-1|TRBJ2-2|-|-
TGTGCCAGCAGTGATCCTTCTTTGCTAGCGAAAGTCACCGGGGAGCTGTTTTTT
CASSDPSLLAKVTGELFF
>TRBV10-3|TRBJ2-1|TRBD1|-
TGTGCCATCAGTCCAGACAGGGAAAATCTCAATGAGCAGTTCTTC
CAISPDRENLNEQFF
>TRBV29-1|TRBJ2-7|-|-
TGCAGCGTTGTTGGCAGGTTTAGTTACGAGCAGTACTTC
CSVVGRFSYEQYF
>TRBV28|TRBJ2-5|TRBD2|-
TGTGCCAGCAGTTTCCGAGGACTAGTGAAAGAGACCCAGTACTTC
CASSFRGLVKETQYF
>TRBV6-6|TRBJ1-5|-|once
TGTGCCAGCCTAATGGGGGGTCGGGGGCAGCCCCAGCATTTT
CASLMGGRGQPQHF
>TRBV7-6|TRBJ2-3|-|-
TGTGCCAGCAGCTCTTACCCCGGAGATACGCAGTATTTT
CASSSYPGDTQYF
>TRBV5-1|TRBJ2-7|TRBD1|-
TGCGCCAGCAGCTTGGACAGGGGGAATGACGAGCAGTACTTC
CASSLDRGNDEQYF
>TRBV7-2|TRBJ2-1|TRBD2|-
TGTGCCAGCAGCTTCGGGACTAGAAACAATGAGCAGTTCTTC
CASSFGTRNNEQFF
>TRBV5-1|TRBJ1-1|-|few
TGCGCCAGCAGGGAGGGTACGTTGATGGAAGCTTTCTTT
CASREGTLMEAFF
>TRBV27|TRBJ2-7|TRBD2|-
TGTGCCAGCAGTTTACGACTAGCAGGCAAATTAGAGCAGTACTTC
CASSLRLAGKLEQYF
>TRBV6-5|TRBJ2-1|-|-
TGTGCCAGCAGTTTTAGCTCACGGAATGAGCAGTTCTTC
CASSFSSRNEQFF
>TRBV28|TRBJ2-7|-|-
TGTGCCAGCAGTGCCTTGGGCACAAGCTCCTACGAGCAGTACTTC
CASSALGTSSYEQYF
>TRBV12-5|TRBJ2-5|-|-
TGTGCTAGTGGTTTGGCAGACTACCAAGAGACCCAGTACTTC
CASGLADYQETQYF
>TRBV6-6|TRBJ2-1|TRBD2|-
TGTGCCAGCAGTCGTAGAGCGGGAGGGTACAATGAGCAGTTCTTC
CASSRRAGGYNEQFF
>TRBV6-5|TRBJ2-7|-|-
TGTGCCAGCAGTTACGACGGGGGTGTCTACGAGCAGTACTTC
CASSYDGGVYEQYF
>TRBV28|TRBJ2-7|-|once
TGTGCCAGCAGTCTAGGGACTTTGAGCTCCTACGAGCAGTACTTC
CASSLGTLSSYEQYF
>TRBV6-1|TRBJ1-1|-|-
TGTGCCAGCAGGGCGGGGTTGAACACTGAAGCTTTCTTT
CASRAGLNTEAFF
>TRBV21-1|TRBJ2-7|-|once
TGTGCCAGCAGCAAATGGTCTACGGGAGAAGGATCCGAGCAGTACTTC
CASSKWSTGEGSEQYF
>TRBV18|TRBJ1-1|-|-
TGTGCCAGCTCACCACCGGGCAGGGTGTCCACTGAAGCTTTCTTT
CASSPPGRVSTEAFF
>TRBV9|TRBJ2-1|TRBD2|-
TGTGCCAGCAGCGATCTTAGCGGGAGGGCCCGAAATGAGCAGTTCTTC
CASSDLSGRARNEQFF
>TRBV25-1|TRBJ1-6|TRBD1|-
TGTGCCAGCAGCTCCCGGGACAGGGCGAATTCACCCCTCCACTTT
CASSSRDRANSPLHF
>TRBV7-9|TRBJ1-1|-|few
TGTGCCAGCAGCCCACCTAGTTTGCCGGGAGCTTTCTTT
CASSPPSLPGAFF
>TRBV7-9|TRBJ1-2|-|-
TGTGCCAGCAGCTTAACCCCAGGGAGGGGTAACTATGGCTACACCTTC
CASSLTPGRGNYGYTF
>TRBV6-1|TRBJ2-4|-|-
TGTGCCAGCCTATTTTGGGCCAAAAACATTCAGTACTTC
CASLFWAKNIQYF
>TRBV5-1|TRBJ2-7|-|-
TGCGCCAGCAGCTTGAATTATCCCTACGAGCAGTACTTC
CASSLNYPYEQYF
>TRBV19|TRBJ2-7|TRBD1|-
TGTGCCAGCAGATTTCGACAGGGGGCCACCTACGAGCAGTACTTC
CASRFRQGATYEQYF
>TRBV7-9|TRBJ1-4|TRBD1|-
TGTGCCAGCAACAGACAGGGTTTAACTAATGAAAAACTGTTTTTT
CASNRQGLTNEKLFF
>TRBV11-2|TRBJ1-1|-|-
TGTGCCAGCAGCTTAGATCCAGGGTCGAACACTGAAGCTTTCTTT
CASSLDPGSNTEAFF
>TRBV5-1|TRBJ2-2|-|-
TGCGCCAGCAGCTTGTTACGAGACGGGGAGCTGTTTTTT
CASSLLRDGELFF
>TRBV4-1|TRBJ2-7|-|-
TGCGCCAGCAGCCAAGTCAACAACTACGAGCAGTACTTC
CASSQVNNYEQYF
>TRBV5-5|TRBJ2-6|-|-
TGTGCCAGCAGCTCGGGACTGAGACCTGGGGCCAACGTCCTGACTTTC
CASSSGLRPGANVLTF
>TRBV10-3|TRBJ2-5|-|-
TGTGCCATCAGTGATCCTCGGAGGGAGGCCCAGTACTTC
CAISDPRREAQYF